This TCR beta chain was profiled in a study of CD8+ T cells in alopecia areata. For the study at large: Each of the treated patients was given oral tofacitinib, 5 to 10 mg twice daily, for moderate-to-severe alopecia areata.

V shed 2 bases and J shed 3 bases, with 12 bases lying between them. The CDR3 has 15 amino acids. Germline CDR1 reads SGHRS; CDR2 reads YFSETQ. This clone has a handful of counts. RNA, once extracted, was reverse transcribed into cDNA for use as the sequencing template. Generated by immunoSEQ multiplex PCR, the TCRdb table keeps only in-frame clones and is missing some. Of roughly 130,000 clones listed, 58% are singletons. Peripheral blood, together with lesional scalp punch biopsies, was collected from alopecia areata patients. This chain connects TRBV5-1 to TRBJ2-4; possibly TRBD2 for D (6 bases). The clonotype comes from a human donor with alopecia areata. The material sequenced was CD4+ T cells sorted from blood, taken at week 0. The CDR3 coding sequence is TGCGCCAGCAGCTTTTCGGCCGGGAGCAAAAACATTCAGTACTTC. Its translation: CASSFSAGSKNIQYF. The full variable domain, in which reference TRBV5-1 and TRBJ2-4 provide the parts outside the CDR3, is KAGVTQTPRYLIKTRGQQVTLSCSPISGHRSVSWYQQTPGQGLQFLFEYFSETQRNKGNFPGRFSGRQFSNSRSEMNVSTLELGDSALYLCASSFSAGSKNIQYFGAGTRLSVL.